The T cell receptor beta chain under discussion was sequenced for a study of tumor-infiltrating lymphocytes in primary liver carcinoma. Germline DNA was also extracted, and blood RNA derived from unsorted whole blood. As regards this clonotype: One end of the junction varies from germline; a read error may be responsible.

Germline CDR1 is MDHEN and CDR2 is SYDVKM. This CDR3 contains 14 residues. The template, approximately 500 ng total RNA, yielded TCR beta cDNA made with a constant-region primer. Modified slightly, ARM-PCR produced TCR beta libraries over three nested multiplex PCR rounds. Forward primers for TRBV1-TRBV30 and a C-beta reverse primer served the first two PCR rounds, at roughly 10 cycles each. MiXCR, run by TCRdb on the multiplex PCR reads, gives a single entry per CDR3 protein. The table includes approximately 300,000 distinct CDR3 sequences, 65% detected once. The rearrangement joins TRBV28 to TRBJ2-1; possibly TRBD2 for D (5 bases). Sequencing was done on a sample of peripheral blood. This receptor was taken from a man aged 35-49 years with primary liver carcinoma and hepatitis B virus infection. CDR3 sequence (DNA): TGTGCCAGCCTATCCGCGGTGCTAGTGGGAGTTTTAGTCTTC. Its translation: CASLSAVLVGVLVF.